This TCR beta chain was identified during a study of T cells in Graves' hyperthyroidism and ophthalmopathy. Findings and limits, study-wide: Ophthalmopathy prediction by the model preceded onset by a median about 6 months.

After removal of 7 bases from V and 7 bases from J, the junction contained 7 bases not matched to a gene. The CDR3 is 14 amino acids. The V gene's germline CDR1 is MNHEY and CDR2 SVGAGI. Concerning this clonotype itself: The antigen remains unidentified.

TCR beta CDR3 region amplification was performed from RNA transcripts. HTBI primers were the set used in a first-round RT-PCR of the TCR CDR3. TCRdb itself ran the multiplex PCR reads through MiXCR, one entry per CDR3 protein. The sample records over 650,000 distinct CDR3 sequences, 45% being singletons. The sequence came from an adult man with Graves' disease, either hyperthyroidism or ophthalmopathy (not recorded which). The specimen was peripheral blood or thyroid tissue (not recorded which). V gene TRBV6-5 combines with J gene TRBJ1-6, with 7 bases lining up with TRBD1. In DNA form, the CDR3 reads TGTGCCAGCAAGCCGACAGGGAGGAATTCACCCCTCCACTTT. It codes for CASKPTGRNSPLHF.